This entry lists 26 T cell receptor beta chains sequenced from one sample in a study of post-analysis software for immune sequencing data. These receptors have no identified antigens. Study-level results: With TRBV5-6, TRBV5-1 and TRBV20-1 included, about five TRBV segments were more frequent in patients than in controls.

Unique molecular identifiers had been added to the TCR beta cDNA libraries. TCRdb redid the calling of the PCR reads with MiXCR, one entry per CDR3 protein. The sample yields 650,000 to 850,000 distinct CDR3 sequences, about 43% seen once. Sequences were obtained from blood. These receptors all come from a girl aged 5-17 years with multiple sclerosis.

DNA for the CDR3: TGTGCCAGCAGCCCAGGACAGGGGATATGGGACACTGAAGCTTTCTTT. It is translated as CASSPGQGIWDTEAFF. V and J are TRBV28 and TRBJ1-1; 9 nucleotides agree with TRBD1. The junction had 11 bases not matched to a gene; V was cut back by 6 bases and J by 3 bases. The CDR3 contains 16 residues. Germline CDR1 is MDHEN and CDR2 is SYDVKM.

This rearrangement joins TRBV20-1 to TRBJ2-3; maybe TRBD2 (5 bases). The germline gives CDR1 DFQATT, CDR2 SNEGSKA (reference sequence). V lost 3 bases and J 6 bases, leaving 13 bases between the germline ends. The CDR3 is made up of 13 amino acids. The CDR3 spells CSASGLASDTQYF. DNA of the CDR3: TGCAGTGCTAGTGGGCTAGCCTCGGATACGCAGTATTTT.

The CDR3 region has the DNA TGTGCCAGCAGTCCGTGGACAGGGAGCTCCTACGAGCAGTACTTC. Protein: CASSPWTGSSYEQYF. The chain has TRBV12-3 or TRBV12-4 and TRBJ2-7, with 8 bases identical to TRBD1. This CDR3 is built from 15 residues. The J segment lost 0 bases and the V segment lost 5 bases, leaving 6 bases of the junction unmatched.

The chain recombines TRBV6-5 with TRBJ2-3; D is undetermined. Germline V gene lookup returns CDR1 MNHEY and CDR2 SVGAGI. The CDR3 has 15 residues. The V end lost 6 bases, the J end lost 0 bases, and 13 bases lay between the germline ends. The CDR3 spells CASRSLERSTDTQYF. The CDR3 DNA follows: TGTGCCAGCAGGAGTCTAGAGAGGAGCACAGATACGCAGTATTTT.

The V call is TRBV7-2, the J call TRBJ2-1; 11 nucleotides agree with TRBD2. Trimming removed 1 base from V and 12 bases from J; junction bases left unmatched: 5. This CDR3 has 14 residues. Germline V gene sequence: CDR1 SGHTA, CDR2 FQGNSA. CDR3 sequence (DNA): TGTGCCAGCAGCTTAGAGTCTCTAGCGGGAGGGCAGTTCTTC. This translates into CASSLESLAGGQFF.

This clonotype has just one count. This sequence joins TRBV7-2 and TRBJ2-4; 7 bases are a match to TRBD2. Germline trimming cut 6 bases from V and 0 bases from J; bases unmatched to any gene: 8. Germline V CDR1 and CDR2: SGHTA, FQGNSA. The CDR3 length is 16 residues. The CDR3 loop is CASSITLAVAKNIQYF. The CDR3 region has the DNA TGTGCCAGCAGTATAACCCTAGCGGTAGCCAAAAACATTCAGTACTTC.

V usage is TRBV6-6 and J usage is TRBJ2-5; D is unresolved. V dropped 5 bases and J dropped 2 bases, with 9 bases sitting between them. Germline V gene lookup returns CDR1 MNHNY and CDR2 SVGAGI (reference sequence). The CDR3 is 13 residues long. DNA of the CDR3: TGTGCCAGCAGTCTCCAGAGACAAGAGACCCAGTACTTC. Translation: CASSLQRQETQYF.

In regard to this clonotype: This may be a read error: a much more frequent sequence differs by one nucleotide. CDR3 region: CASSLVRRWSGYEQYF. CDR3 DNA sequence: TGTGCCAGCAGCTTAGTGCGGAGGTGGTCGGGCTACGAGCAGTACTTC. The rearrangement joins TRBV7-2 to TRBJ2-7, with a weak D call TRBD2 (5 bases). The ends were cut back, 1 base at V and 3 bases at J, with 16 bases in the middle. CDR3 length: 16 residues. From germline, CDR1 is SGHTA and CDR2 FQGNSA.

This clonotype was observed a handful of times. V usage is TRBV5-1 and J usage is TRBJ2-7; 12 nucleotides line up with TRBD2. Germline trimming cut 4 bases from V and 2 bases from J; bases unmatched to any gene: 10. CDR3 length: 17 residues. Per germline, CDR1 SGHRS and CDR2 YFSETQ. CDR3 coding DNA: TGCGCCAGCAGCCCGGAACCCCTAGCGGGAGGGACCTACGAGCAGTACTTC. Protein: CASSPEPLAGGTYEQYF.

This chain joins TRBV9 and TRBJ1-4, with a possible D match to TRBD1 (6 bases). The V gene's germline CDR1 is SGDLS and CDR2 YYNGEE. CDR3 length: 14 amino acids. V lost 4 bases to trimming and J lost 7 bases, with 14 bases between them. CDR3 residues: CASSLGQTGEKLFF. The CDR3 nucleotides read TGTGCCAGCAGCCTCGGACAGACCGGTGAAAAACTGTTTTTT.

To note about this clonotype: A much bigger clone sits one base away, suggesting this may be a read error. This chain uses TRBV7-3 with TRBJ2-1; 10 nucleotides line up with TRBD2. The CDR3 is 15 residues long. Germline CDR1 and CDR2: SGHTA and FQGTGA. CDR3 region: CAGSFTSGNSNEQFF. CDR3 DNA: TGTGCCGGCAGCTTCACTAGCGGGAATAGTAATGAGCAGTTCTTC.

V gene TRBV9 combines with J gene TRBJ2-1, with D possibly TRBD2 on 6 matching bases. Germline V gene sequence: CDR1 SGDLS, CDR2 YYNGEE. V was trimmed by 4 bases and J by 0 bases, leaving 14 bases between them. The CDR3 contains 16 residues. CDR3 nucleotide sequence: TGTGCCAGCAGCCTTCCCCGGGACTCCTCCTACAATGAGCAGTTCTTC. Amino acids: CASSLPRDSSYNEQFF.

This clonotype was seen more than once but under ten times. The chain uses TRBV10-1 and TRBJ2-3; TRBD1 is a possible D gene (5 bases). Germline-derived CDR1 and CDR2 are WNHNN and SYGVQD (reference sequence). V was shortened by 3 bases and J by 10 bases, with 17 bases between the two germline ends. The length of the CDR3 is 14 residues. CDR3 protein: CASSDGAPDPSQYF. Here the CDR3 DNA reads TGCGCCAGCAGTGATGGGGCACCAGACCCATCGCAGTATTTT.

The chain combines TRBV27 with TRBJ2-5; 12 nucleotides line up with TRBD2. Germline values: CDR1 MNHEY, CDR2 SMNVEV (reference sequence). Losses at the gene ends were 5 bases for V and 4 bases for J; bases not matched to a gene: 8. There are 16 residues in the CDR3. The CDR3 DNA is TGTGCCAGCAGTCCTGCTAGCGGGAGGGCCTCAGAGACCCAGTACTTC. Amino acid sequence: CASSPASGRASETQYF.

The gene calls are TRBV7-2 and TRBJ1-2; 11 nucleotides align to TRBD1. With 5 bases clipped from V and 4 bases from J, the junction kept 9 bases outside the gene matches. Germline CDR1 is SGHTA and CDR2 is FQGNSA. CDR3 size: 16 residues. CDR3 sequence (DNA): TGTGCCAGCAGCCCTTCCGGACAGGGGGCGATCTATGGCTACACCTTC. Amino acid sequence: CASSPSGQGAIYGYTF.

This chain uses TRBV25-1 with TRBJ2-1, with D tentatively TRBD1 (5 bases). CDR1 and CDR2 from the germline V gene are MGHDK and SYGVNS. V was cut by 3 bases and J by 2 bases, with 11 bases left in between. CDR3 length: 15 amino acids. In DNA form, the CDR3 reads TGTGCCAGCAGTGAGTTTCTAGGGGCCTACAATGAGCAGTTCTTC. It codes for CASSEFLGAYNEQFF.

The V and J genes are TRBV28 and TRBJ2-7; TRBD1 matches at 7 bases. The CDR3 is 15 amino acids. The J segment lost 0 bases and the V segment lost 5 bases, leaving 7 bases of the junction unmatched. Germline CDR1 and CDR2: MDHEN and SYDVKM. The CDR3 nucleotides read TGTGCCAGCAGTAAGCGGACAGGAAGCTCCTACGAGCAGTACTTC. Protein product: CASSKRTGSSYEQYF.

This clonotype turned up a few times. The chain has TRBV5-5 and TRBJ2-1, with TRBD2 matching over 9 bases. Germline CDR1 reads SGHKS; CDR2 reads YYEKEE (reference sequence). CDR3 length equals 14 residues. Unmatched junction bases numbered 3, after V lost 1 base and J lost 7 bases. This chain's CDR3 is CASSLIAGVNEQFF. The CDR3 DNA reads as TGTGCCAGCAGCTTGATAGCGGGAGTGAATGAGCAGTTCTTC.

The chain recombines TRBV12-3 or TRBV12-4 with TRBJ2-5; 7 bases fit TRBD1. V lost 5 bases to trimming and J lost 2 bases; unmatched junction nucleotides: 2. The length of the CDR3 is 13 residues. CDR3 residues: CASSGQAQETQYF. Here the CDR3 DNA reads TGTGCCAGCAGTGGACAGGCACAAGAGACCCAGTACTTC.

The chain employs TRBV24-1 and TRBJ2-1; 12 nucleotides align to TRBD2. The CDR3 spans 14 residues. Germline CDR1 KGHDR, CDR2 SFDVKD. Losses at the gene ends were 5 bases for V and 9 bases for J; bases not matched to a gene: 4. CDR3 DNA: TGTGCCACCAGTGTACTAGCGGGAGGCGGTGAGCAGTTCTTC. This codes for CATSVLAGGGEQFF.

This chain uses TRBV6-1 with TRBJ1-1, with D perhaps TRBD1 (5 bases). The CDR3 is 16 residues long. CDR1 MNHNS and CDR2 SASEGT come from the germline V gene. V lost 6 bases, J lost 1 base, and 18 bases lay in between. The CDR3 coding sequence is TGTGCCAGCAGGAAGAGGATCCAGGGAGGGAACACTGAAGCTTTCTTT. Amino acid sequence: CASRKRIQGGNTEAFF.

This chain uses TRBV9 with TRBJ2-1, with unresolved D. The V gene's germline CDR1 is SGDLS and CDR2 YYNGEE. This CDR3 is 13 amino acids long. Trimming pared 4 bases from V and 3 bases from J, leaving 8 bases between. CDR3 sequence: CASSPLLYNEQFF. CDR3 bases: TGTGCCAGCAGCCCCCTCCTCTACAATGAGCAGTTCTTC.

CDR3 bases: TGTGCCATCAGTGGGAGCGGGAGCACAGATACGCAGTATTTT. This encodes CAISGSGSTDTQYF. The chain uses TRBV10-3 and TRBJ2-3; possibly TRBD2 for D (6 bases). CDR1 ENHRY and CDR2 SYGVKD come from the germline V gene. Trimming stripped 4 bases from V and 0 bases from J, with 8 bases between. CDR3 length: 14 amino acids.

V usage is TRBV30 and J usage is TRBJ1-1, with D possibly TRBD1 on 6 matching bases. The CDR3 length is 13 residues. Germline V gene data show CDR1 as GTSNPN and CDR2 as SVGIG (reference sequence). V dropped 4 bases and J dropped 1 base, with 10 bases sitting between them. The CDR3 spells CAWKDRKNTEAFF. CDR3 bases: TGTGCCTGGAAAGACAGGAAGAACACTGAAGCTTTCTTT.

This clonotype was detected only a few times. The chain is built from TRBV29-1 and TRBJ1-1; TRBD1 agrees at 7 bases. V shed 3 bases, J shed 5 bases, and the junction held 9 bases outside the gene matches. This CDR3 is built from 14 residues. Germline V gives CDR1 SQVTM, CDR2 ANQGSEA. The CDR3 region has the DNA TGCAGCGTTGATGGGTGGCAGGGGGGGACTGAAGCTTTCTTT. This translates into CSVDGWQGGTEAFF.

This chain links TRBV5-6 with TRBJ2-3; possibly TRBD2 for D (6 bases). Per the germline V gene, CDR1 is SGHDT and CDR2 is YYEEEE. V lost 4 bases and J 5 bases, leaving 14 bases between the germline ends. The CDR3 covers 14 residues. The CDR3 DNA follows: TGTGCCAGCAGCGCGACTAGAAGAGGAGATACGCAGTATTTT. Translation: CASSATRRGDTQYF.